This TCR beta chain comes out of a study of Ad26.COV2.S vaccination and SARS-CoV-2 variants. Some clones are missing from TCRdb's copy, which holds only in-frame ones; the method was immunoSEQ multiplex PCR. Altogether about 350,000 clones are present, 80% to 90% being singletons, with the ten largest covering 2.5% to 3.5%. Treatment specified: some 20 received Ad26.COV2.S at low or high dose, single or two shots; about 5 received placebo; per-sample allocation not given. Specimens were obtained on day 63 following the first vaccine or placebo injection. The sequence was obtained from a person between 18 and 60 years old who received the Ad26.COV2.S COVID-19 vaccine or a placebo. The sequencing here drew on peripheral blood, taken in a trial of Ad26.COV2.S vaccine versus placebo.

The CDR3 DNA reads TGTGCCAGCAGCCCGTATCTAGCGGGGGGGAGCGGGCAGTACTTC. Protein product: CASSPYLAGGSGQYF. This chain connects TRBV27 to TRBJ2-7, with 12 nucleotides matching TRBD2. The CDR3 extends over 15 amino acids. Per germline, CDR1 MNHEY and CDR2 SMNVEV (reference sequence). Trimming at V came to 6 bases and at J to 9 bases, leaving 12 bases not matched to a gene.